This TCR beta chain was sequenced in a study of Graves' ophthalmopathy and Graves' hyperthyroidism. V was cut by 0 bases and J by 2 bases, with 14 bases left in between. The germline CDR1 and CDR2 sequences are SGHRS and YFSETQ. This CDR3 comprises 16 residues. This clonotype was seen many times. Absence of ophthalmopathy within 18 months of follow-up defined stable hyperthyroidism. The authors amplified TCR beta CDR3 regions from RNA transcripts. RT-PCR in the first round used HTBI primers; a second-round multiplex PCR followed. TCRdb re-analysed the multiplex PCR reads in MiXCR, keeping a single row per CDR3 protein. The sample lists 400,000 to 450,000 distinct CDR3 sequences, around 20% occurring once.

The chain couples TRBV5-1 to TRBJ1-2, with TRBD1 as a possible D gene (5 bases). This TCR came from a woman between 18 and 29 years old with stable Graves' hyperthyroidism. Source material: peripheral blood. In DNA form, the CDR3 reads TGCGCCAGCAGCTTGGAACCGGGGCTTGGGAACTATGGCTACACCTTC. Residues: CASSLEPGLGNYGYTF.